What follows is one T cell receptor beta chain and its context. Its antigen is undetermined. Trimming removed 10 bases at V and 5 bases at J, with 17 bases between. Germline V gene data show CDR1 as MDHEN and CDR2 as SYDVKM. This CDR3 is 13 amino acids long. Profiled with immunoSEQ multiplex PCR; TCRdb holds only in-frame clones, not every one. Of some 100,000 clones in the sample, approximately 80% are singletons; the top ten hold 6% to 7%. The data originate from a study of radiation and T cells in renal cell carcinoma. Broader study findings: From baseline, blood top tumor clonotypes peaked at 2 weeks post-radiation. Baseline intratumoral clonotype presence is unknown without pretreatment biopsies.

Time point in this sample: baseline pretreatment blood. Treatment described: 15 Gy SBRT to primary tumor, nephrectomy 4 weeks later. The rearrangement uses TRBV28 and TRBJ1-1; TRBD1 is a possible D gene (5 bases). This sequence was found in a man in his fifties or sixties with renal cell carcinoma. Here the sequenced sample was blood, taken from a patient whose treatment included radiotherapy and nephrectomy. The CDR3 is CATLPPGRTEAFF. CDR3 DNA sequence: TGTGCCACCCTTCCTCCGGGGCGGACTGAAGCTTTCTTT. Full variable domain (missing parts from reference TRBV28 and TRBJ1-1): DVKVTQSSRYLVKRTGEKVFLECVQDMDHENMFWYRQDPGLGLRLIYFSYDVKMKEKGDIPEGYSVSREKKERFSLILESASTNQTSMYLCATLPPGRTEAFFGQGTRLTVV.